Each of the 32 T cell receptor beta chains below was sequenced from the same sample in a study of cytomegalovirus exposure and HLA in healthy donors. Produced via immunoSEQ multiplex PCR; TCRdb's table is partial and in-frame only. The data contain fewer than 90,000 clones, 90% to 96% of them seen just once; the ten biggest clones take up around 1.6%. Material for sequencing was PBMCs. The receptors were gathered from a man younger than 35 in good health and CMV-seropositive.

V gene TRBV28 combines with J gene TRBJ1-2; tentative D call: TRBD1 (6 bases). The CDR3 extends over 15 amino acids. Per germline, CDR1 MDHEN and CDR2 SYDVKM. Trimming stripped 2 bases from V and 7 bases from J, with 17 bases between. Here the CDR3 reads CASSLNGGPFRGYTF. CDR3 coding DNA: TGTGCCAGCAGTTTAAATGGGGGCCCCTTCCGTGGCTACACCTTC.

This sequence joins TRBV30 and TRBJ1-5; the D is unclear. Trimming took off 0 bases at V and 1 base at J, with 4 bases between the two ends. This CDR3 contains 13 residues. CDR1 is GTSNPN and CDR2 is SVGIG in the germline V gene (reference sequence). CDR3 DNA: TGTGCCTGGAGTGTGGAGAGCAATCAGCCCCAGCATTTT. It specifies CAWSVESNQPQHF.

This sequence joins TRBV2 and TRBJ2-1, with 11 nucleotides matching TRBD2. This CDR3 comprises 15 residues. Germline V CDR1 and CDR2: SNHLY, FYNNEI. V shed 6 bases and J 0 bases; nucleotides not matched to a gene: 1. CDR3 amino acids: CASRGLAGSYNEQFF. CDR3 bases: TGTGCCAGCAGAGGACTAGCGGGCTCCTACAATGAGCAGTTCTTC. Variable domain in full (rest from reference TRBV2 and TRBJ2-1): EPEVTQTPSHQVTQMGQEVILRCVPISNHLYFYWYRQILGQKVEFLVSFYNNEISEKSEIFDDQFSVERPDGSNFTLKIRSTKLEDSAMYFCASRGLAGSYNEQFFGPGTRLTVL.

The V gene is TRBV18, the J gene TRBJ2-2; no clear D gene. Germline loops: CDR1 KGHSH, CDR2 LQKENI. V lost 3 bases, J lost 0 bases, and 8 bases lay in between. The CDR3 contains 15 residues. The CDR3 DNA reads as TGTGCCAGCTCACCGGGCAGACCGAACACCGGGGAGCTGTTTTTT. Translated: CASSPGRPNTGELFF.

The genes are TRBV30 and TRBJ2-1; D remains ambiguous. The CDR3 is 13 residues long. Per the germline V gene, CDR1 is GTSNPN and CDR2 is SVGIG (reference sequence). V lost 1 base, J lost 0 bases, and 4 bases lay in between. In DNA, the CDR3 is TGTGCCTGGAGTGGCGCCTCCTACAATGAGCAGTTCTTC. It codes for CAWSGASYNEQFF. The whole variable domain, filled in from reference TRBV30 and TRBJ2-1, reads SQTIHQWPATLVQPVGSPLSLECTVEGTSNPNLYWYRQAAGRGLQLLFYSVGIGQISSEVPQNLSASRPQDRQFILSSKKLLLSDSGFYLCAWSGASYNEQFFGPGTRLTVL.

This sequence joins TRBV15 and TRBJ1-4, with D possibly TRBD1 on 6 matching bases. Germline loops: CDR1 LNHNV, CDR2 YYDKDF (reference sequence). Trimming removed 0 bases from V and 8 bases from J, with 16 bases in between. CDR3 size: 16 residues. The CDR3 loop reads CATSRDAQGAREKLFF. The CDR3 DNA reads as TGTGCCACCAGCAGAGATGCACAGGGAGCTCGGGAAAAACTGTTTTTT.

This clone occurred once. V usage is TRBV4-1 and J usage is TRBJ1-5; possibly TRBD1 for D (6 bases). The CDR3 covers 12 residues. The germline gives CDR1 MGHRA, CDR2 YSYEKL. Trimming left V 8 bases short and J 9 bases short, with 14 bases between. The CDR3 loop is CASSSGTWPQHF. CDR3 sequence (DNA): TGCGCCAGCTCCTCAGGGACATGGCCCCAGCATTTT.

CDR3 sequence reads: CASSVGGSRGEQYF. The CDR3 nucleotides read TGTGCCAGCAGCGTAGGCGGGTCCCGGGGGGAGCAGTACTTC. The chain joins TRBV9 to TRBJ2-7; tentatively, D is TRBD2 (6 bases). CDR1 is SGDLS and CDR2 is YYNGEE in the germline V gene. This CDR3 contains 14 residues. The germline V and J ends were trimmed by 0 bases and 7 bases, with 14 bases remaining between them.

The gene calls are TRBV9 and TRBJ2-7, with 9 nucleotides matching TRBD2. Germline CDR1 and CDR2: SGDLS and YYNGEE. CDR3 size: 16 residues. Trimming cost V 0 bases and J 0 bases; bases outside gene matches: 4. In nucleotides, the CDR3 is TGTGCCAGCAGCGTAGCACAGCGGGAGGCCTCCTACGAGCAGTACTTC. It yields the protein CASSVAQREASYEQYF.

The chain is built from TRBV5-4 and TRBJ2-1; the D gene is possibly TRBD2 (5 bases). Trimming pared 2 bases from V and 0 bases from J, leaving 9 bases between. This CDR3 comprises 15 residues. The germline CDR1 and CDR2 sequences are SGHNT and YYREEE (reference sequence). CDR3 amino acids: CASSFERASYNEQFF. The CDR3 nucleotides are TGTGCCAGCAGCTTCGAGAGGGCCTCCTACAATGAGCAGTTCTTC.

This clone was found a few times. The chain couples TRBV2 to TRBJ2-7, with D perhaps TRBD1 (5 bases). In germline, CDR1 is SNHLY, CDR2 FYNNEI. The V end was cut by 4 bases, the J end by 12 bases, with 16 bases between. The CDR3 sequence is 12 residues long. The CDR3 DNA sequence: TGTGCCAGCAGTGTTCCCGACAGCCGAGGGTACTTC. Residues: CASSVPDSRGYF.

This clone was recorded a few times. The V and J genes are TRBV18 and TRBJ2-1, with D possibly being TRBD2 (6 bases). The germline CDR1 and CDR2 sequences are KGHSH and LQKENI. The CDR3 length is 16 residues. The ends were cut back, 0 bases at V and 9 bases at J, with 18 bases in the middle. This CDR3 is CASSPPGLRLIGEQFF. In DNA form, the CDR3 reads TGTGCCAGCTCACCACCGGGACTCAGGCTCATAGGTGAGCAGTTCTTC. The full variable domain, rest sourced from reference TRBV18 and TRBJ2-1, is NAGVMQNPRHLVRRRGQEARLRCSPMKGHSHVYWYRQLPEEGLKFMVYLQKENIIDESGMPKERFSAEFPKEGPSILRIQQVVRGDSAAYFCASSPPGLRLIGEQFFGPGTRLTVL.

This chain connects TRBV7-9 to TRBJ1-2; no definite D call. Trimming removed 0 bases from V and 6 bases from J, with 11 bases in between. The CDR3 covers 14 residues. Per the germline V gene, CDR1 is SEHNR and CDR2 is FQNEAQ (reference sequence). The CDR3 nucleotides are TGTGCCAGCAGCTTAGCCAGGAATGCCGATGGCTACACCTTC. Translated, it gives CASSLARNADGYTF.

J is TRBJ1-1 and V is TRBV27; TRBD1 matches at 7 bases. Losses at the gene ends were 10 bases for V and 1 base for J; bases not matched to a gene: 6. There are 13 residues in the CDR3. Germline CDR1 and CDR2: MNHEY and SMNVEV (reference sequence). As DNA, the CDR3 is TGTGCCACCAACAGGGGTAGGAACACTGAAGCTTTCTTT. This gives the protein CATNRGRNTEAFF.

With regard to this clone: One end of the junction fails to match germline, which may point to a read error. V usage is TRBV7-6 and J usage is TRBJ2-7; 7 bases line up with TRBD2. The germline gives CDR1 SGHVS, CDR2 FNYEAQ. CDR3 size: 13 residues. CDR3 amino acids: CASSPLATSERYF. CDR3 coding DNA: TGTGCCAGCAGCCCACTAGCGACCAGCGAGCGGTACTTC.

The chain links TRBV5-1 to TRBJ1-2; TRBD1 matches at 9 bases. Germline V lookup: CDR1 SGHRS, CDR2 YFSETQ. The CDR3 totals 14 residues. J was trimmed by 4 bases and V by 3 bases; bases with no gene match: 4. The CDR3 nucleotides are TGCGCCAGCAGCTCGGGACAGGGTGGCTATGGCTACACCTTC. Translation: CASSSGQGGYGYTF.

V is TRBV6-6 and J is TRBJ1-5; no clear D gene. V was pared by 6 bases and J by 6 bases, with 12 bases between. Germline lookup yields CDR1 MNHNY and CDR2 SVGAGI (reference sequence). This CDR3 comprises 13 residues. CDR3 in amino acids: CASSPRRGQPQHF. The CDR3 DNA follows: TGTGCCAGCAGCCCGAGGCGCGGTCAGCCCCAGCATTTT.

The V and J genes are TRBV25-1 and TRBJ1-1; no firm D call. The CDR3 is 13 amino acids. Germline V gene lookup returns CDR1 MGHDK and CDR2 SYGVNS. V was clipped by 2 bases and J by 0 bases, with 4 bases between them. The CDR3 spells CASSEQLNTEAFF. The DNA of the CDR3 is TGTGCCAGCAGTGAACAGTTGAACACTGAAGCTTTCTTT.

The J gene is TRBJ2-3, the V gene TRBV18, with D perhaps matching TRBD2 (5 bases). The CDR3 is 15 residues long. Trimming left V 3 bases short and J 0 bases short, with 10 bases between. Germline lookup yields CDR1 KGHSH and CDR2 LQKENI. For the CDR3, the DNA is TGTGCCAGCTCACCCCTTGGCGGGAGCACAGATACGCAGTATTTT. Protein product: CASSPLGGSTDTQYF. Filled out from reference TRBV18 and TRBJ2-3, the complete variable domain reads NAGVMQNPRHLVRRRGQEARLRCSPMKGHSHVYWYRQLPEEGLKFMVYLQKENIIDESGMPKERFSAEFPKEGPSILRIQQVVRGDSAAYFCASSPLGGSTDTQYFGPGTRLTVL.

The chain has TRBV5-4 and TRBJ2-2; TRBD2 matches at 11 bases. Germline CDR1 reads SGHNT; CDR2 reads YYREEE (reference sequence). The CDR3 sequence is 17 residues long. The V and J ends lost 3 bases and 6 bases, in that order; junction bases with no gene match: 10. The CDR3 nucleotides read TGTGCCAGCAGCTCCAACACTAGCGGGAGACGTGCCGGGGAGCTGTTTTTT. It encodes CASSSNTSGRRAGELFF.

The V gene is TRBV6-6, the J gene TRBJ1-1; D is possibly TRBD1 (5 bases). Per germline, CDR1 MNHNY and CDR2 SVGAGI (reference sequence). V was clipped by 0 bases and J by 0 bases, with 11 bases between them. The CDR3 is 16 residues long. CDR3 sequence (DNA): TGTGCCAGCAGTTACTCCCTCCCAGGGATGAACACTGAAGCTTTCTTT. It is translated as CASSYSLPGMNTEAFF.

The CDR3 protein is CASSPFGQGKPYEQYF. As DNA, the CDR3 is TGTGCCAGCAGCCCTTTCGGACAGGGTAAGCCCTACGAGCAGTACTTC. This sequence joins TRBV5-6 and TRBJ2-7, with 8 bases aligning to TRBD1. Per germline, CDR1 SGHDT and CDR2 YYEEEE. The CDR3 runs 16 residues. V lost 4 bases to trimming and J lost 2 bases; unmatched junction nucleotides: 11. Full variable domain (missing parts from reference TRBV5-6 and TRBJ2-7): DAGVTQSPTHLIKTRGQQVTLRCSPKSGHDTVSWYQQALGQGPQFIFQYYEEEERQRGNFPDRFSGHQFPNYSSELNVNALLLGDSALYLCASSPFGQGKPYEQYFGPGTRLTVT.

This sequence joins TRBV7-3 and TRBJ2-6, with D possibly matching TRBD1 (6 bases). CDR3 length equals 15 residues. Trimming left V 6 bases short and J 3 bases short, with 12 bases between. Looked up from germline, CDR1 is SGHTA and CDR2 is FQGTGA. CDR3 region: CASRRRGGGANVLTF. The CDR3 region has the DNA TGTGCCAGCAGGCGCAGGGGTGGTGGGGCCAACGTCCTGACTTTC. Full variable domain (outside the CDR3, taken from reference TRBV7-3 and TRBJ2-6): GAGVSQTPSNKVTEKGKYVELRCDPISGHTALYWYRQSLGQGPEFLIYFQGTGAADDSGLPNDRFFAVRPEGSVSTLKIQRTERGDSAVYLCASRRRGGGANVLTFGAGSRLTVL.

This chain connects TRBV11-1 to TRBJ2-5; possibly TRBD1 for D (6 bases). CDR3 length: 16 amino acids. CDR1 and CDR2 from the germline V gene are SGHAT and FQDESV (reference sequence). V was clipped by 3 bases and J by 5 bases, with 19 bases between them. CDR3 sequence (DNA): TGTGCCAGCAGCTTTAGGGGGACACTTGATTGGGAGACCCAGTACTTC. Its translation is CASSFRGTLDWETQYF.

The J gene is TRBJ2-7, the V gene TRBV12-5; 8 positions agree with TRBD2. With 5 bases clipped from V and 2 bases from J, the junction kept 8 bases outside the gene matches. The CDR3 length is 15 residues. Germline-derived CDR1 and CDR2 are LGHNT and FRNRAP. CDR3 nucleotides: TGTGCTAGTGGTCCGATAGCGGGACTAACCTACGAGCAGTACTTC. Encoded protein: CASGPIAGLTYEQYF.

The CDR3 reads CASRGGYEQYF. CDR3 DNA: TGTGCCAGCCGGGGGGGCTACGAGCAGTACTTC. The chain joins TRBV6-1 to TRBJ2-7, with 8 bases identical to TRBD2. Trimming at V came to 8 bases and at J to 3 bases, leaving 0 bases not matched to a gene. The CDR3 runs 11 residues. From germline, CDR1 is MNHNS and CDR2 SASEGT.

V usage is TRBV5-1 and J usage is TRBJ2-4, with D perhaps TRBD1 (5 bases). CDR3 length equals 17 residues. Trimming removed 4 bases from V and 1 base from J, with 18 bases in between. Germline assignment: CDR1 SGHRS and CDR2 YFSETQ. CDR3 sequence: CASSPGEGAGAKNIQYF. DNA of the CDR3: TGCGCCAGCAGCCCGGGCGAAGGGGCCGGGGCCAAAAACATTCAGTACTTC.

A word on this clone: The junction does not match germline at one end; this may be a read error. The V and J genes are TRBV4-2 and TRBJ1-4; 8 positions match TRBD1. Germline V gene data show CDR1 as LGHNA and CDR2 as YNFKEQ. This CDR3 comprises 12 residues. The CDR3 nucleotides are TGTGCCAGCAGCCAAGGGCAGGGGGCTCCTGGCTTT. This sequence encodes CASSQGQGAPGF.

V gene TRBV5-1 combines with J gene TRBJ1-2, with TRBD1 as a possible D gene (6 bases). With 1 base removed from V and 7 bases from J, the gap between germline ends came to 11 bases. The CDR3 spans 13 residues. Germline V lookup: CDR1 SGHRS, CDR2 YFSETQ. For the CDR3, the DNA is TGCGCCAGCAGCTTGAAGGGGGTCGGTGGCTACACCTTC. As protein: CASSLKGVGGYTF. Full variable domain (rest looked up from reference TRBV5-1 and TRBJ1-2): KAGVTQTPRYLIKTRGQQVTLSCSPISGHRSVSWYQQTPGQGLQFLFEYFSETQRNKGNFPGRFSGRQFSNSRSEMNVSTLELGDSALYLCASSLKGVGGYTFGSGTRLTVV.

The rearrangement uses TRBV6-1 and TRBJ2-2; D is possibly TRBD2 (6 bases). The germline V gene has CDR1 MNHNS and CDR2 SASEGT. The CDR3 spans 16 residues. V was trimmed by 2 bases and J by 6 bases, leaving 16 bases between them. The CDR3 is CASSESLAGSSGELFF. The CDR3, as DNA: TGTGCCAGCAGTGAAAGTCTGGCGGGAAGTTCCGGGGAGCTGTTTTTT.

This chain links TRBV7-9 with TRBJ2-1; 11 nucleotides agree with TRBD2. V dropped 2 bases and J dropped 4; count of bases not matched to a gene: 7. CDR3 length equals 17 residues. Germline CDR1 is SEHNR and CDR2 is FQNEAQ (reference sequence). The DNA for the CDR3 is TGTGCCAGCAGCTTACTTCTCGGGACTAGCGGATACAATGAGCAGTTCTTC. It specifies CASSLLLGTSGYNEQFF. The full variable domain, in which reference TRBV7-9 and TRBJ2-1 provide the parts outside the CDR3, is DTGVSQNPRHKITKRGQNVTFRCDPISEHNRLYWYRQTLGQGPEFLTYFQNEAQLEKSRLLSDRFSAERPKGSFSTLEIQRTEQGDSAMYLCASSLLLGTSGYNEQFFGPGTRLTVL.

This clone was seen more than once but under ten times. V usage is TRBV14 and J usage is TRBJ2-7; 7 positions agree with TRBD1. This CDR3 comprises 17 residues. Trimming took 0 bases from V and 1 from J; bases not matched to a gene: 9. Per germline, CDR1 SGHDN and CDR2 FVKESK. The chain's CDR3 is CASSQDPHRGSSYEQYF. CDR3 bases: TGTGCCAGCAGCCAAGATCCTCACAGGGGATCGTCCTACGAGCAGTACTTC.